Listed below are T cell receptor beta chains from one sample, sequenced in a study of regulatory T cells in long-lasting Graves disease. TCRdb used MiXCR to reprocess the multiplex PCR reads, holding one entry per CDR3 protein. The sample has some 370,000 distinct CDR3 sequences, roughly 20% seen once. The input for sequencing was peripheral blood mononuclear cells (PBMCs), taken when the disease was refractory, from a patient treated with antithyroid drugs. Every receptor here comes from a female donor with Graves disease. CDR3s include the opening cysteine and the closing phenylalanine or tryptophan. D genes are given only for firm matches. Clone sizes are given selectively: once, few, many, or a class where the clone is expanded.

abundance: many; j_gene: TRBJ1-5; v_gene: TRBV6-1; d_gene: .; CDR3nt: TGTGCCAGCAGTGATTTAACAGTTAGCAATCAGCCCCAGCATTTT; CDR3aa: CASSDLTVSNQPQHF
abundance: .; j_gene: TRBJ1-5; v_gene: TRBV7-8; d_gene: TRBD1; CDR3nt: TGTGCCAGCAGGGCCGGACAGGGACGCAAGCAGCCCCAGCATTTT; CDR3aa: CASRAGQGRKQPQHF
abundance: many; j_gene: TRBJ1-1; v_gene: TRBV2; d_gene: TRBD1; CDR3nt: TGTGCCAGCGAGGTGACAGGGAGTTATTGGGCTTTCTTT; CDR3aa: CASEVTGSYWAFF
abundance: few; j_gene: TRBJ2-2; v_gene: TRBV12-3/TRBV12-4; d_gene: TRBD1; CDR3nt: TGTGCCAGCAGTGTGCCGGGACAGGGGATCACCGGGGAGCTGTTTTTT; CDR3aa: CASSVPGQGITGELFF
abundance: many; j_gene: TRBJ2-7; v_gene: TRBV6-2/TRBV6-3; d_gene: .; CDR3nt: TGTGCCAGCAGTTCCACGACCACCTACGAGCAGTACTTC; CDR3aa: CASSSTTTYEQYF
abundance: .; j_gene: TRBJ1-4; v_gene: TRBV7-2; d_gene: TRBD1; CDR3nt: TGTGCCAGCAGCCGCCGGGACAGGGACGGCGAAAAACTGTTTTTT; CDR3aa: CASSRRDRDGEKLFF
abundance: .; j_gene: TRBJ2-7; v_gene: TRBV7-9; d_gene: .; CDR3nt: TGTGCCAGCAGCTTAGCGGGCGGGGCGCAGTACTTC; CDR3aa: CASSLAGGAQYF
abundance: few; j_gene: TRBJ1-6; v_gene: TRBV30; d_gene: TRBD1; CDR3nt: TGTGCCTGGAGTGGCGACAGGGCGTCTTCACCCCTCCACTTT; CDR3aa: CAWSGDRASSPLHF
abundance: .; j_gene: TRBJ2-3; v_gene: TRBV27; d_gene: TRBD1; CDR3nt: TGTGCCAGTAAGGGACAGGGGGCAGGTACGCAGTATTTT; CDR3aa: CASKGQGAGTQYF
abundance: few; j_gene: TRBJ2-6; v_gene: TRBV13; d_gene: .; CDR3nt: TGTGCCAGCAGCCTTTTCAGCTCTGGGGCCAACGTCCTGGCTTTC; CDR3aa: CASSLFSSGANVLAF
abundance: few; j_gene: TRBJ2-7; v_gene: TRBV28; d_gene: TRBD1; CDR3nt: TGTGCCAGCAGTGGCTTGGGACAGGAGAAGAGGTACGAGCAGTACTTC; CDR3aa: CASSGLGQEKRYEQYF
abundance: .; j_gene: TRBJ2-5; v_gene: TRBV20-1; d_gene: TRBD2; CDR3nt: TGCAGTGCTAGAGATCCGGAAGGACTAGCGGGTCCCCAAGAGACCCAGTACTTC; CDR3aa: CSARDPEGLAGPQETQYF
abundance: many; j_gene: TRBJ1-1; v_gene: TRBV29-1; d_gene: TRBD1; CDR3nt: TGCAGTGCTCTCAAACCCGGACAGGGAAAAGCTTTCTTT; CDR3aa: CSALKPGQGKAFF
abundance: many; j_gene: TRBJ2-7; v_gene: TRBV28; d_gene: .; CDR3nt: TGTGCCAGCAGGTCTAGCGCCGAATACGAGCAGTACTTC; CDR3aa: CASRSSAEYEQYF
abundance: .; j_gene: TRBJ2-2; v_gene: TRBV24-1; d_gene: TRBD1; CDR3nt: TGTGCCACCAGTGATTACCGGACAGGGGGCAACACCGGGGAGCTGTTTTTT; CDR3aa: CATSDYRTGGNTGELFF
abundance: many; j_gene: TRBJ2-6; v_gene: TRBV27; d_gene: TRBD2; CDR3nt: TGTGCCAGCAGTTTAGCGGGAGGGCTCGGGGCCAACGTCCTGACTTTC; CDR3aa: CASSLAGGLGANVLTF
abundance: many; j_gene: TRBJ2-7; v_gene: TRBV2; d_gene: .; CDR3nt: TGTGCCAGCAGTGGGGGGCAGGGGCGTTCTTACGAGCAGTACTTC; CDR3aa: CASSGGQGRSYEQYF
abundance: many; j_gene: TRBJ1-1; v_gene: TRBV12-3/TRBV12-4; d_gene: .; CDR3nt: TGTGCCAGCAGCCCTCCCGGGGCAGGGAGTAACCCTGAAGCTTTCTTT; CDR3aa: CASSPPGAGSNPEAFF
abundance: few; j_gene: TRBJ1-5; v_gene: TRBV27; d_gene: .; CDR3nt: TGTGCCAGCAGCGGGTTAGGCAATCAGCCCCAGCATTTT; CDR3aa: CASSGLGNQPQHF
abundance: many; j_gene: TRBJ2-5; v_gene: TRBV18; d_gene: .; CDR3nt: TGTGCCAGCTCACCAGAGGCCCAGGGTACCCAAGAGACCCAGTACTTC; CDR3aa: CASSPEAQGTQETQYF
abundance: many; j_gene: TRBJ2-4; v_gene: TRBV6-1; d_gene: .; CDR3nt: TGTGCCAGCACGTTGTTTCCGGGTGGAAACATTCAGTACTTC; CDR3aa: CASTLFPGGNIQYF
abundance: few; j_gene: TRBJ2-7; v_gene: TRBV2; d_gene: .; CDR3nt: TGTGCCAGCACCCGACCCGGAGTCTACGAGCAGTACTTC; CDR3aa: CASTRPGVYEQYF
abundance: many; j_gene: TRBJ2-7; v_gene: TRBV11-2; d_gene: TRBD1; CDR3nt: TGTGCCAGCAGCCCCCCTGATTGGGACAGGAGCTACTACGAGCAGTACTTC; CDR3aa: CASSPPDWDRSYYEQYF